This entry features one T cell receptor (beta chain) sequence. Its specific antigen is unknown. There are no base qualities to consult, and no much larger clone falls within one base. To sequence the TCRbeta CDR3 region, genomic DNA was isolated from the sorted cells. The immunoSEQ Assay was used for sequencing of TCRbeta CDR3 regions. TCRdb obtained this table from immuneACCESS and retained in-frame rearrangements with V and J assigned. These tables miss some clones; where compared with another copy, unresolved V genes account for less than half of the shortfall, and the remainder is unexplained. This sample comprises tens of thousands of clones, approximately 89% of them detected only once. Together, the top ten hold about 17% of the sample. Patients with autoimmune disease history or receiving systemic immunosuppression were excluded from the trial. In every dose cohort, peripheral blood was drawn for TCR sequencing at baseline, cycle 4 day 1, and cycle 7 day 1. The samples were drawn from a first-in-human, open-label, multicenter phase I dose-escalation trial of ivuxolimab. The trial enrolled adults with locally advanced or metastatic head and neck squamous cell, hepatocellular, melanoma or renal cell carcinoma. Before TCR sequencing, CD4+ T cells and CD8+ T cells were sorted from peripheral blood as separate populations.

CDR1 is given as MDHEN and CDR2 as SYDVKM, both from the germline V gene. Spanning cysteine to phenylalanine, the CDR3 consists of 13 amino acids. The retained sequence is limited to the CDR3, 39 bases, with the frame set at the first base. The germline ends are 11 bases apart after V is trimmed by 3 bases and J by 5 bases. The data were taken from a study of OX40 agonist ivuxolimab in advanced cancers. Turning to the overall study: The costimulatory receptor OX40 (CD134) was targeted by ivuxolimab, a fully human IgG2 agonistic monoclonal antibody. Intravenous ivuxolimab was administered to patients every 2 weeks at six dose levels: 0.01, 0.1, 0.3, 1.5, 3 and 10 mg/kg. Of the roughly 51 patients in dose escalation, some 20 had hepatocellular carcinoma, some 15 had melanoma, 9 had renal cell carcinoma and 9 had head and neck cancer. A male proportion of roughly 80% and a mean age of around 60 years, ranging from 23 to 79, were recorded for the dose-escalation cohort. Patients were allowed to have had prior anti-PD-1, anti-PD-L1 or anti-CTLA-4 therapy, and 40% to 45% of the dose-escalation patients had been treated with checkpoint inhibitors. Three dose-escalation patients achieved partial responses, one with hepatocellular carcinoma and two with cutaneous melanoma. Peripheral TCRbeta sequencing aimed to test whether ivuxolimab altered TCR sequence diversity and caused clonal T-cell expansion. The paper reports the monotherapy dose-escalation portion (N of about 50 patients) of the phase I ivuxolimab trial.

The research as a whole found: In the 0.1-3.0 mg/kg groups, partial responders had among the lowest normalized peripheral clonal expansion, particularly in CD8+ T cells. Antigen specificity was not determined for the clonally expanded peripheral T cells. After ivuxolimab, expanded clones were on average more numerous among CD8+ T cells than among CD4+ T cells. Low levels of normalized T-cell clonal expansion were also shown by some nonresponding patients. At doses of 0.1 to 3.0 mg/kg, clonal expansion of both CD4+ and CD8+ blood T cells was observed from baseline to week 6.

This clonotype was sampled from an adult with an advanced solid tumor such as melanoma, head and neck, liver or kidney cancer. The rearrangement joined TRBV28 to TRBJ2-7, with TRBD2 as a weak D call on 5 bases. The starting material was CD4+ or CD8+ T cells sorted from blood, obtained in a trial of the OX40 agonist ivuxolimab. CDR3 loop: CASSFRAGDEQYF. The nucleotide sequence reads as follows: TGTGCCAGCAGTTTCCGGGCCGGGGACGAGCAGTACTTC. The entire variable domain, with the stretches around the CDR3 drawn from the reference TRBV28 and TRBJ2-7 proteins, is DVKVTQSSRYLVKRTGEKVFLECVQDMDHENMFWYRQDPGLGLRLIYFSYDVKMKEKGDIPEGYSVSREKKERFSLILESASTNQTSMYLCASSFRAGDEQYFGPGTRLTVT.